This T cell receptor beta chain stems from a study of human T cells and chemical hapten exposure. Study-level information: Small differences in pooled library volume mainly drove the variation in TCR yields per sample. Study-wide results and caveats: DPC sensitization produced no change in TCRs with frequency above 1 in 1000.

This clonotype was observed many times. What it recognizes is unknown. As to time point: healthy volunteer bleed at 6 weeks. It was unfractionated whole blood from which total RNA was extracted. In the library, unique molecular identifiers were attached to individual cDNA molecules. Study processing details: With a range of about 20,000 to 700,000, the median per sample was around 96,000 TCRs. TCRdb reanalysed the RACE reads using MiXCR and keeps one entry per CDR3 protein. TCRdb, rather than the study authors, made the V and J calls. The data show approximately 84,000 distinct CDR3 sequences, over 8.5% seen once. The receptor was derived from a male donor in good health. Some clones in this sample may be carry-over from other donors' samples. Sequencing input: whole blood.

CDR3 nucleotide sequence: TGCAGTGCTAGAGACTCCCGGCGGGCGGGGGAGCAGTACTTC. This gives the protein CSARDSRRAGEQYF. V usage is TRBV20-1 and J usage is TRBJ2-7; the D gene is possibly TRBD2 (6 bases). This CDR3 is built from 14 residues. CDR1 DFQATT and CDR2 SNEGSKA come from the germline V gene (reference sequence). V gave up 0 bases and J gave up 7 bases, with 16 bases separating them.